The present entry profiles one T cell receptor beta chain with its context. The data are from a study of blood T cell repertoires in COVID-19. Study-wide context: COVID-19 samples collected from the United States, Italy and Spain covered acute and convalescent phases. The cDNA or gDNA used as material had been derived from T cells, B-cell-depleted T cells, or PBMCs.

The CDR3 consists of 11 residues. From germline, CDR1 is MNHEY and CDR2 SMNVEV (reference sequence). The V end was cut by 3 bases, the J end by 6 bases, with 4 bases between. In the original processing: Amplification of reference gene primers was used by the study to estimate nucleated cell counts. Only in-frame clones appear in the TCRdb table, and some are missing; sequencing was by immunoSEQ multiplex PCR. V, J and clone size reflect that table, while D and trimming were determined from the DNA. The sample records 180,000 or so clones, 70% to 90% being singletons. The sample comprised peripheral blood. This chain links TRBV27 with TRBJ2-3, with D unresolved. The receptor was isolated from a woman older than 75 in a cohort sampled during active or convalescent COVID-19. Written as DNA, the CDR3 is TGTGCCAGCAGTTTCGGGGATACGCAGTATTTT. This encodes CASSFGDTQYF.